This T cell receptor (beta chain) was found in a study of control samples from healthy donors and cancer patients. Assay: immunoSEQ multiplex PCR; the TCRdb copy retains only in-frame clones and omits some. Altogether around 180,000 clones are present, approximately 91% being singletons, with the ten largest covering just over 2%. The sequencing input was blood. This clonotype originated in a woman aged 40 to 49 in good health.

The CDR3: CATYTEAFF. The CDR3 nucleotides read TGTGCCACATACACTGAAGCTTTCTTT. V usage is TRBV6-6 and J usage is TRBJ1-1; no clear D gene. The CDR3 consists of 9 residues. The germline V gene encodes CDR1 MNHNY and CDR2 SVGAGI (reference sequence). The germline V and J ends were trimmed by 10 bases and 3 bases, with 3 bases remaining between them.